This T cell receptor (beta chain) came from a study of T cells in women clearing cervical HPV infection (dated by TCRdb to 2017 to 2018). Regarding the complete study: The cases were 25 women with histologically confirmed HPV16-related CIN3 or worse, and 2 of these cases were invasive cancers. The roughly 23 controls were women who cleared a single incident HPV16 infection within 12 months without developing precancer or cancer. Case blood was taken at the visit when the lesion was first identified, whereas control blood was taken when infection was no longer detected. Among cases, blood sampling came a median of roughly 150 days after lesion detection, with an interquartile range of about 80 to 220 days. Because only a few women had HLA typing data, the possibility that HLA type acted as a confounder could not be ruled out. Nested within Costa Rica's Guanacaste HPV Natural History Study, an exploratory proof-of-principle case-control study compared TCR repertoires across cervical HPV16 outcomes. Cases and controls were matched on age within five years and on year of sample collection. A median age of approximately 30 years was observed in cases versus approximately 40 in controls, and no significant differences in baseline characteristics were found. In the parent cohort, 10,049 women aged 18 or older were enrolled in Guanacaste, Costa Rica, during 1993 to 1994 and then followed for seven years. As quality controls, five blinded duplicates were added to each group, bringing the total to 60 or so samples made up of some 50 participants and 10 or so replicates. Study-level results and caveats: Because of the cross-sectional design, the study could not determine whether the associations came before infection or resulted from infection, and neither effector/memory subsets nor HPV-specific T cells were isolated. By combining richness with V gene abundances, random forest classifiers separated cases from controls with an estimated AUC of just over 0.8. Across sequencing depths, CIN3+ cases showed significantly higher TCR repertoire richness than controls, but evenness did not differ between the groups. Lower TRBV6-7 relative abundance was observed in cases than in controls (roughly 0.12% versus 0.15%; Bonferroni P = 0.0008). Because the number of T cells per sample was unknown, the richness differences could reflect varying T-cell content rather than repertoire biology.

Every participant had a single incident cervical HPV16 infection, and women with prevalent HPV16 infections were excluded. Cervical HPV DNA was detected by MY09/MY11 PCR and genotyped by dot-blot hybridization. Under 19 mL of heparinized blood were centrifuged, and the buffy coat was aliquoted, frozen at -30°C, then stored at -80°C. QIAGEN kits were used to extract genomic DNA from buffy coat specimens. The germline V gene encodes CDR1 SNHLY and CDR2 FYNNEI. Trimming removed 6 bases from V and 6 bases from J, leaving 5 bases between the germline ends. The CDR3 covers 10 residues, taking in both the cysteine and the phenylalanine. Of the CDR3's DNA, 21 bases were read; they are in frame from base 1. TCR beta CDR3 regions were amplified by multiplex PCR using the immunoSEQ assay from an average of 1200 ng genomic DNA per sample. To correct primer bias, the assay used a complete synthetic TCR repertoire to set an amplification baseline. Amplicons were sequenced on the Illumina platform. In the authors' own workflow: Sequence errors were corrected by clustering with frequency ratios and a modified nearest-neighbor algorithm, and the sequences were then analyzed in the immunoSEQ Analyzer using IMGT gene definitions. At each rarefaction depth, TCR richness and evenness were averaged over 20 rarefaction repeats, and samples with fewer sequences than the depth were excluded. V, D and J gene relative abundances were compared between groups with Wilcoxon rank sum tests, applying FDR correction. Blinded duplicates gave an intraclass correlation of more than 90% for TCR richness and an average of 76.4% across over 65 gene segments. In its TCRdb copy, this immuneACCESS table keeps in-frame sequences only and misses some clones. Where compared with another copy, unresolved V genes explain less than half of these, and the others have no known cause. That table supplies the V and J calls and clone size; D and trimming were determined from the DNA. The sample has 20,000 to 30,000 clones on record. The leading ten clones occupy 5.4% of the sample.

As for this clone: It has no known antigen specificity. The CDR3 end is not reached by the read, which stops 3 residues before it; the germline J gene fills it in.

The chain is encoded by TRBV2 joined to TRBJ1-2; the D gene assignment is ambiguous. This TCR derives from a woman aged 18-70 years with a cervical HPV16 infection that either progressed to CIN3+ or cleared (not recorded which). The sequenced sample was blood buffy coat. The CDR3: CASSGDGYTF. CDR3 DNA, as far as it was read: TGTGCCAGCAGCGGGGATGGC.